This T cell receptor beta chain stems from a study of OX40 agonist ivuxolimab in advanced cancers. Some clones are missing from TCRdb's copy, which holds only in-frame ones; the method was immunoSEQ multiplex PCR. The sample records tens of thousands of clones, roughly 80% being singletons. The CDR3 is 17 amino acids. Germline values: CDR1 LNHDA, CDR2 SQIVND (reference sequence). With V trimmed by 5 bases and J by 2 bases, 10 bases remained unmatched. The chain joins TRBV19 to TRBJ1-3; 9 bases are shared with TRBD1. This clonotype was sampled from an adult with an advanced solid tumor such as melanoma, head and neck, liver or kidney cancer. The sample was CD4+ or CD8+ T cells sorted from blood, taken in a trial of the OX40 agonist ivuxolimab. CDR3 in DNA: TGTGCCAGTAGTGCCTGGACCGGGACAGGGACTGGAAACACCATATATTTT. Encoded protein: CASSAWTGTGTGNTIYF.